This T cell receptor beta chain originates from a study of blood T cells in healthy people across ages (dated by TCRdb to about 2015). In terms of the full investigation: In model experiments, template switching captured about one uniquely barcoded TCR beta cDNA molecule for every two T cells. Using deep sequencing normalized with unique cDNA molecular identifiers, the study measured how TCR beta repertoire diversity changes with age. Four age groups were formed from the donors: young (average 16 years), middle-aged (less than 40), aged (62) and long-lived (approximately 78). To avoid experimental bias, donors of different ages were spread randomly across the sequencing lanes. The study analyzed two additional independent replicas of 1 million unique cDNA reads from the same blood draw for two donors, one aged 18 to 30 and one aged 80 or older. Broader findings and caveats from the paper: Compared with the aged group, the long-lived group had more naive CD4+ T cells, fewer expanded clones and increased TCR diversity, suggesting age selection. There was a strong correlation between observed TCR beta diversity and the percentage of naive T cells measured by flow cytometry. Donor CMV infection status was unknown, potentially confounding age-related changes in expanded clonotypes. As age increased, observed TCR beta diversity per million T cells dropped in a roughly linear way, and a significant reduction was already evident by age around 41. Bulk unsorted PBMC profiling prevented conclusive comparison of naive and antigen-experienced compartments. Estimates of total diversity based on one million sequenced T cells were considered lower bounds and underestimates.

The 40 or so donors, aged about 6 to 95 years, were systemically healthy Caucasian individuals from Russia. About 10 milliliters of peripheral blood were drawn from each donor into EDTA-treated Vacutainer tubes. Ficoll-Paque density-gradient centrifugation was used to isolate PBMCs, with at least 6.5 million per sample. Total RNA was extracted from PBMCs with Trizol reagent, with at least 5.5 micrograms obtained per sample. For every donor, flow cytometry on a PBMC aliquot measured the percentage of naive CD45RAhigh/CD27high T cells. Regarding this clonotype: The antigen it binds to is not known. Base qualities are not at hand, and no much larger clone is one base apart.

Receptors were amplified or captured by 5' RACE. Instrument on record: Illumina HiSeq 2500. A second PCR of roughly 6 to 11 cycles was performed with a sample-barcoded 5' primer and a J-beta primer mix. Each TCR beta cDNA molecule received a unique molecular identifier from a template-switch 5' adaptor carrying 12 random nucleotides. At least 2.5 million CDR3-containing paired-end reads were obtained from each sample. First-strand cDNA was synthesized from all RNA with the Mint cDNA synthesis kit, primed by a TRBC-specific oligonucleotide. All cDNA was treated with uracil-DNA glycosylase and then went through a first 18-cycle PCR with the universal primers M1SS and BC2_uni_R. In the source study's methods: Each sample was normalized by randomly selecting 1 million high-quality reads, each carrying a distinct molecular identifier. Reads with shared molecular identifiers were discarded instead of being binned into consensus sequences. MiTCR, with a Q25 quality threshold and the strictest error-elimination algorithm, was used for CDR3 identification, clonotype clustering and error correction. Lower-bound total TCR beta diversity was estimated with a nonparametric unseen species model using Euler transformation. The public reads were reanalyzed by TCRdb: fastp trimming at Q25, MiXCR alignment, in-frame beta chains only. Duplicate CDR3 protein sequences are folded into a single record with the most common DNA and genes. Here the V and J calls rest on TCRdb's processing, not on the authors' analysis. This sample holds some 1.7 million distinct CDR3 sequences; approximately 28% were observed only once. The biggest ten clones account for about 7.7% of the sample.

The CDR3 runs 17 amino acids, cysteine and phenylalanine included. Only the CDR3 DNA is retained, 51 bases long and in frame from the first base. Cut back by 5 bases and 0 bases, the V and J ends lie 14 bases apart. According to the germline V gene, CDR1 reads MGHRA and CDR2 reads YSYEKL. Sequencing was performed on blood. The clonotype was recovered from a woman under 40 in good health. Here the chain combines TRBV4-1 and TRBJ2-6; no D segment can be confidently identified. Read as DNA, the sequence is TGCGCCAGCAGCTACCTGACACTTAGCTCTGGGGCCAACGTCCTGACTTTC. Its protein product is CASSYLTLSSGANVLTF.